This entry features one T cell receptor beta chain sequence. One end of the junction fails to match germline, which may point to a read error. This record belongs to a study of blood T cells in healthy people across ages. A second PCR, run for roughly 7 to 11 cycles, used a sample-barcoded 5' primer plus a J-beta primer mix. TCRdb analysed the 5' RACE reads with MiXCR anew, one entry per CDR3 protein. The sample has hundreds of thousands of distinct CDR3 sequences; about a fifth are singletons. There are 12 residues in the CDR3. Looked up from germline, CDR1 is DFQATT and CDR2 is SNEGSKA (reference sequence).

The TCR comes from a man between 70 and 80 years old in good health. The rearrangement links TRBV20-1 to TRBJ2-1; 8 bases are a match to TRBD2. Sample: blood. CDR3 DNA sequence: TGCAGTACTAGCGGTAGGGGGTATGAGCAGTTCTTC. Translated, it gives CSTSGRGYEQFF.